This T cell receptor (beta chain) was observed in a study of read filtering for tumor transcriptome and immune sequencing. The wider study: Revised staging placed roughly 8 patients in R-ISS I, 15 to 20 in II, more than 5 in III.

Study outcomes and limitations: This fraction held mixed bone marrow immune cells after CD138-negative sorting. IR-seq captured clonotypes deeper and more reliably than RNA-seq. IR-seq and RNA-seq agreed better without single-read clonotypes.

From about 0.4 ug of RNA, a library with molecular barcoded alpha/delta and beta/gamma adaptors was made. TCRdb redid the calling of the reads with MiXCR, one entry per CDR3 protein. Of 90,000 or so distinct CDR3 sequences in the sample, roughly a fifth were seen once. This clonotype has a count of ten or more. Antigen specificity is unknown. Germline V gene data show CDR1 as KGHSH and CDR2 as LQKENI. Trimming took 6 bases from V and 6 from J, leaving 14 bases between them. This CDR3 comprises 14 residues. This TCR was sampled from a donor aged 40 or older with multiple myeloma. Source material: a population of CD138-negative cells sorted from bone marrow. V gene TRBV18 combines with J gene TRBJ2-2; possibly TRBD1 or TRBD2 for D (5 bases each). As DNA, the CDR3 is TGTGCCAGCTCGAACCAGAGGGGCCCCGGGGAGCTGTTTTTT. The encoded protein is CASSNQRGPGELFF.